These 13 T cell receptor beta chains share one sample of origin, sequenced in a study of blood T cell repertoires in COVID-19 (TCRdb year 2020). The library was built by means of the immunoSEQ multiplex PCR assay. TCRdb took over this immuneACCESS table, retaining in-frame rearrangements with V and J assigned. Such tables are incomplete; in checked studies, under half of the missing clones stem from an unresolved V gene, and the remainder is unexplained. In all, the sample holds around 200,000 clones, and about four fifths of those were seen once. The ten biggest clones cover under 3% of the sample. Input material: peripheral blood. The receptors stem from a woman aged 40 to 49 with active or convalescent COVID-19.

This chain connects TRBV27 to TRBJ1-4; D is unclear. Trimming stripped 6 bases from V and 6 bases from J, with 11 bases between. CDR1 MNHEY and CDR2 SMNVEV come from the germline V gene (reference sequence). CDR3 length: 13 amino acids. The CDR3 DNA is TGTGCCAGCAGACCGGGAGTATATGAAAAACTGTTTTTT. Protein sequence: CASRPGVYEKLFF.

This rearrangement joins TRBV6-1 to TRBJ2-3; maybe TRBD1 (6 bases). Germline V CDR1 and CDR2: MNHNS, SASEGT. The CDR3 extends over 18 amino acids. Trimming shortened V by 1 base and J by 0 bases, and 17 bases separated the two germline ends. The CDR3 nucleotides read TGTGCCAGCAGTGAAGGGACAGTCACCCTTTCTAGCACAGATACGCAGTATTTT. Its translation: CASSEGTVTLSSTDTQYF.

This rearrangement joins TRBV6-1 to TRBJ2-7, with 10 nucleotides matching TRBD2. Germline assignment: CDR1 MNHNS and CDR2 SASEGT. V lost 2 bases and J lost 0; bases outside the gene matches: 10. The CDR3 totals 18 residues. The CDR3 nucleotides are TGTGCCAGCAGTGAAATTGGTAGCGGGAGGAAACTCTCCTACGAGCAGTACTTC. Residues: CASSEIGSGRKLSYEQYF.

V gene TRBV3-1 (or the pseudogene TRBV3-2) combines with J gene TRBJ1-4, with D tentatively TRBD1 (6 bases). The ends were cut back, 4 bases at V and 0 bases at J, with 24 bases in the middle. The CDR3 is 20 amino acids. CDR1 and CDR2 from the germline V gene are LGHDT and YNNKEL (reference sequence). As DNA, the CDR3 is TGTGCCAGCAGCCGGGCAGGGGATACCCTTAAGAATGCAACTAATGAAAAACTGTTTTTT. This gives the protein CASSRAGDTLKNATNEKLFF.

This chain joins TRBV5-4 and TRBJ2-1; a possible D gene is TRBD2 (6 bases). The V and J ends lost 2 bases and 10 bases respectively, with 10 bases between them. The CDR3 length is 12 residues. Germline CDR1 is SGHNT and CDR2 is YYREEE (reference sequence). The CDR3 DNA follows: TGTGCCAGCAGCTTAGGGGAGGTGGAGCAGTTCTTC. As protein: CASSLGEVEQFF. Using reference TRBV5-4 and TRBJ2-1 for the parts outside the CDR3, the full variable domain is ETGVTQSPTHLIKTRGQQVTLRCSSQSGHNTVSWYQQALGQGPQFIFQYYREEENGRGNFPPRFSGLQFPNYSSELNVNALELDDSALYLCASSLGEVEQFFGPGTRLTVL.

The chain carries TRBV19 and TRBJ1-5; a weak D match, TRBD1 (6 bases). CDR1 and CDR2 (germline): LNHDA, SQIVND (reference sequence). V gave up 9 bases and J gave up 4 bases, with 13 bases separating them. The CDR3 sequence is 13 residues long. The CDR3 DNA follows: TGTGCCAGCGGGCGGCAGGGGAATCAGCCCCAGCATTTT. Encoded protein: CASGRQGNQPQHF. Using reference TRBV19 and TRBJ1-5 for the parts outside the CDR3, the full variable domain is DGGITQSPKYLFRKEGQNVTLSCEQNLNHDAMYWYRQDPGQGLRLIYYSQIVNDFQKGDIAEGYSVSREKKESFPLTVTSAQKNPTAFYLCASGRQGNQPQHFGDGTRLSIL.

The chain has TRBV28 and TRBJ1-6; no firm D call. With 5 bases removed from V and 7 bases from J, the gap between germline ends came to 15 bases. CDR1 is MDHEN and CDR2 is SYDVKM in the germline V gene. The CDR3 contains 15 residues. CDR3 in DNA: TGTGCCAGCAGTCCGCGTAGGGCTAGCAATTCACCCCTCCACTTT. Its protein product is CASSPRRASNSPLHF.

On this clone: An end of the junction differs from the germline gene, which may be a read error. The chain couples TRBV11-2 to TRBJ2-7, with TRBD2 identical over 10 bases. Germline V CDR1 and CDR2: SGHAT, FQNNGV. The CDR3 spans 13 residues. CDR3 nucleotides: TGTGCCAGCAGTTTAGCGGGAGGCAACGAGCAGTACTTC. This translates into CASSLAGGNEQYF.

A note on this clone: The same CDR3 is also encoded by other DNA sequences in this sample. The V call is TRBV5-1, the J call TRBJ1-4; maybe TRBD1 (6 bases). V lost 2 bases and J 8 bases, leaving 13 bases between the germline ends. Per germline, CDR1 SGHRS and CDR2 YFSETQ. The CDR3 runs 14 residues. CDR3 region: CASSLGQGNEKLFF. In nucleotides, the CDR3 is TGCGCCAGCAGCTTAGGGCAGGGGAACGAAAAACTGTTTTTT. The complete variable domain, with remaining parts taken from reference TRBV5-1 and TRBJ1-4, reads KAGVTQTPRYLIKTRGQQVTLSCSPISGHRSVSWYQQTPGQGLQFLFEYFSETQRNKGNFPGRFSGRQFSNSRSEMNVSTLELGDSALYLCASSLGQGNEKLFFGSGTQLSVL.

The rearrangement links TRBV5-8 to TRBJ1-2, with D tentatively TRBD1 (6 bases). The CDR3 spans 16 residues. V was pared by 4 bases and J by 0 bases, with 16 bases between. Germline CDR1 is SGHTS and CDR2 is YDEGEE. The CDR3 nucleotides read TGTGCCAGCAGCCCCGGGACACTCTCAGCTAACTATGGCTACACCTTC. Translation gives CASSPGTLSANYGYTF.

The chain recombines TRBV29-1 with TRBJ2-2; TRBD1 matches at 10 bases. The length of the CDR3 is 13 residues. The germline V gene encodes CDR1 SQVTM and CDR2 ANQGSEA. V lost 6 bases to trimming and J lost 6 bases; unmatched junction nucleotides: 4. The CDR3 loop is CSVTGGWAGELFF. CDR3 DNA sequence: TGCAGCGTGACAGGGGGCTGGGCCGGGGAGCTGTTTTTT.

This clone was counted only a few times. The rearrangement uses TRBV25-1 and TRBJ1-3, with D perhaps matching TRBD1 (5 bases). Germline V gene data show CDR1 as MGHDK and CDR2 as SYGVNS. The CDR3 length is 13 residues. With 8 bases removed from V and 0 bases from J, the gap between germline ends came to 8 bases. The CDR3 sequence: CASQGTSGNTIYF. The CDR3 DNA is TGTGCCAGCCAGGGAACCTCTGGAAACACCATATATTTT.

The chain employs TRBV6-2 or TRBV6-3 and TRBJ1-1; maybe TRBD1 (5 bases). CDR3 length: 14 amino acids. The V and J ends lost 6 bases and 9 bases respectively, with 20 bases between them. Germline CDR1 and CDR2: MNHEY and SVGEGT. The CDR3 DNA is TGTGCCAGCAGCACTCTCAGGGAGGGTATGAAAGCTTTCTTT. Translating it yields CASSTLREGMKAFF.